Presented here are 18 T cell receptor beta chains from one specimen sequenced in a study of T cell responses to AZD1222 COVID-19 vaccine. The method was immunoSEQ multiplex PCR; TCRdb's version includes in-frame clones alone and lacks a portion of them. The data show about 100,000 clones, just under 90% seen once. The specimen comprised peripheral blood, sampled on day 0 of AZD1222 vaccination. The receptors originated from an adult in good health.

The chain carries TRBV19 and TRBJ2-2, with 9 bases fitting TRBD2. Germline CDR1 LNHDA, CDR2 SQIVND (reference sequence). The CDR3 runs to 14 residues. The J segment lost 5 bases and the V segment lost 4 bases, leaving 2 bases of the junction unmatched. CDR3 nucleotides: TGTGCCAGTAGTAAGACTAGCGGTACCGGGGAGCTGTTTTTT. Translating gives CASSKTSGTGELFF.

The chain joins TRBV28 to TRBJ1-3, with D possibly matching TRBD1 (6 bases). V dropped 8 bases and J dropped 0 bases, with 11 bases sitting between them. Germline CDR1 MDHEN, CDR2 SYDVKM. The CDR3 covers 14 residues. CDR3 sequence reads: CASGTGLSGNTIYF. In nucleotides, the CDR3 is TGTGCCAGCGGAACAGGGCTCTCTGGAAACACCATATATTTT.

The chain uses TRBV5-1 and TRBJ2-7; D may be TRBD1 (7 bases). Germline lookup yields CDR1 SGHRS and CDR2 YFSETQ. V was shortened by 4 bases and J by 3 bases, with 17 bases between the two germline ends. This CDR3 region has 15 residues. CDR3 amino acids: CASSMGGQPLYEQYF. The CDR3 DNA is TGCGCCAGCAGCATGGGGGGACAGCCGCTCTACGAGCAGTACTTC.

This chain's CDR3 is CASSPAEGPSYGYTF. DNA for the CDR3: TGTGCCAGCTCACCCGCAGAGGGACCTTCGTATGGCTACACCTTC. The genes are TRBV18 and TRBJ1-2; D possibly corresponds to TRBD1 (5 bases). This CDR3 comprises 15 residues. Germline V gene data show CDR1 as KGHSH and CDR2 as LQKENI. The V end lost 3 bases, the J end lost 5 bases, and 16 bases lay between the germline ends.

This chain joins TRBV12-3 or TRBV12-4 and TRBJ2-5; D is tentatively TRBD1 or TRBD2 (5 bases each). Trimming stripped 6 bases from V and 6 bases from J, with 14 bases between. This CDR3 has 13 amino acids. CDR3 nucleotide sequence: TGTGCCAGCAGCCCCAACGGGGCAAAGACCCAGTACTTC. Translation gives CASSPNGAKTQYF.

This clone has a handful of counts. The rearrangement uses TRBV6-2 or TRBV6-3 and TRBJ2-2; no clear D gene. Trimming took off 5 bases at V and 3 bases at J, with 7 bases between the two ends. CDR3 length: 13 residues. Germline loops: CDR1 MNHEY, CDR2 SVGEGT. The CDR3: CASSPSDTGELFF. CDR3 in DNA: TGTGCCAGCAGTCCCTCAGACACCGGGGAGCTGTTTTTT.

V usage is TRBV15 and J usage is TRBJ1-2, with TRBD1 matching over 9 bases. CDR3 length equals 14 residues. V shed 0 bases, J shed 7 bases, and the junction held 3 bases outside the gene matches. Germline values: CDR1 LNHNV, CDR2 YYDKDF (reference sequence). The CDR3 here is CATSRDGTGTGYTF. The CDR3 region has the DNA TGTGCCACCAGCAGAGACGGGACAGGGACTGGCTACACCTTC.

The chain couples TRBV11-2 to TRBJ1-1; TRBD1 matches 7 bases. The CDR3 extends over 14 amino acids. After removal of 1 base from V and 4 bases from J, the junction contained 3 bases not matched to a gene. Germline V gives CDR1 SGHAT, CDR2 FQNNGV. Written as DNA, the CDR3 is TGTGCCAGCAGCTTAGTCCCAGGGGGCACTGAAGCTTTCTTT. Its protein is CASSLVPGGTEAFF. The full variable domain, rest sourced from reference TRBV11-2 and TRBJ1-1, is EAGVAQSPRYKIIEKRQSVAFWCNPISGHATLYWYQQILGQGPKLLIQFQNNGVVDDSQLPKDRFSAERLKGVDSTLKIQPAKLEDSAVYLCASSLVPGGTEAFFGQGTRLTVV.

This clone was seen only once. V gene TRBV6-5 combines with J gene TRBJ2-5; D call uncertain. Deletions cut 4 bases from V and 4 bases from J, with 10 bases between. The CDR3 loop spans 13 amino acids. Per germline, CDR1 MNHEY and CDR2 SVGAGI. CDR3 protein: CASSFSTAETQYF. The CDR3 DNA follows: TGTGCCAGCAGTTTTTCCACTGCAGAGACCCAGTACTTC.

Here the CDR3 reads CASSWGASTDTQYF. The CDR3 region has the DNA TGTGCCAGTAGTTGGGGGGCTAGCACAGATACGCAGTATTTT. The rearrangement links TRBV19 to TRBJ2-3; the D call may be TRBD1 or TRBD2 (6 bases each). Germline V gene data show CDR1 as LNHDA and CDR2 as SQIVND (reference sequence). The CDR3 extends over 14 amino acids. V dropped 5 bases and J dropped 0 bases, with 9 bases sitting between them.

This clone was counted a single time. The rearrangement uses TRBV30 and TRBJ1-4, with unresolved D. This CDR3 is 11 amino acids long. Germline CDR1 and CDR2: GTSNPN and SVGIG (reference sequence). Trimming took 3 bases from V and 5 from J, leaving 4 bases between them. CDR3 nucleotides: TGTGCCTGGAGCGCGAATGAAAAACTGTTTTTT. Protein sequence: CAWSANEKLFF.

This chain joins TRBV6-2 or TRBV6-3 and TRBJ1-6; 7 nucleotides align to TRBD1. The V and J ends lost 5 bases and 9 bases, in that order; junction bases with no gene match: 7. The CDR3 runs 14 residues. The germline CDR1 and CDR2 sequences are MNHEY and SVGEGT. CDR3 sequence: CASSTTGFGSPLHF. The CDR3 DNA reads as TGTGCCAGCAGTACGACAGGGTTTGGTTCACCCCTCCACTTT.

The V and J genes are TRBV6-5 and TRBJ1-1; the match to TRBD1 covers 8 bases. The CDR3 totals 11 residues. Germline V gene sequence: CDR1 MNHEY, CDR2 SVGAGI. The V gene end was trimmed by 9 bases and the J gene end by 8 bases; junction bases not matched to a gene: 5. The DNA of the CDR3 is TGTGCCAGTCAGGGGGCGGGAGAAGCTTTCTTT. This gives the protein CASQGAGEAFF.

The rearrangement links TRBV29-1 to TRBJ1-1; maybe TRBD1 (5 bases). The CDR3 loop spans 12 amino acids. V was trimmed by 7 bases and J by 4 bases, leaving 13 bases between them. Germline assignment: CDR1 SQVTM and CDR2 ANQGSEA. CDR3 region: CSAWGGSTEAFF. The CDR3 DNA sequence: TGCAGCGCCTGGGGGGGATCCACTGAAGCTTTCTTT.

The chain recombines TRBV12-3 or TRBV12-4 with TRBJ2-5; 8 nucleotides agree with TRBD1. With 6 bases clipped from V and 1 base from J, the junction kept 1 base outside the gene matches. The CDR3 length is 13 residues. The CDR3 DNA reads as TGTGCCAGCAGAGGACAGGGCCAAGAGACCCAGTACTTC. It yields the protein CASRGQGQETQYF.

The chain recombines TRBV6-5 with TRBJ2-3; D is unresolved. This CDR3 is built from 16 residues. Between the trimmed V and J ends, which lost 0 bases and 0 bases, there was a span of 10 bases. CDR1 and CDR2 from the germline V gene are MNHEY and SVGAGI. The CDR3: CASSYSAGESTDTQYF. The DNA for the CDR3 is TGTGCCAGCAGTTACTCCGCCGGAGAAAGCACAGATACGCAGTATTTT.

The J gene is TRBJ2-1, the V gene TRBV5-1; D may correspond to TRBD1 or TRBD2 (6 bases each). Deletions cut 5 bases from V and 4 bases from J, with 16 bases between. Germline CDR1 and CDR2: SGHRS and YFSETQ. This CDR3 spans 15 amino acids. DNA of the CDR3: TGCGCCAGCAGTTTCGAGGGGGGATCTTACAATGAGCAGTTCTTC. Translation gives CASSFEGGSYNEQFF.

J is TRBJ2-2 and V is TRBV2; 11 nucleotides agree with TRBD2. Germline V gene data show CDR1 as SNHLY and CDR2 as FYNNEI. V shed 6 bases and J 4 bases; nucleotides not matched to a gene: 4. The CDR3 runs 15 residues. CDR3 nucleotide sequence: TGTGCCAGCAGCCCTAGCGGGAGGAGCACCGGGGAGCTGTTTTTT. This sequence encodes CASSPSGRSTGELFF.